The sequence of this T cell receptor beta chain was determined in a study of shared clonotypes between healthy human individuals (dated by TCRdb to 2020 to 2022). For context, the study as a whole: Three men and two women, aged 18 to 49 years, made up the cohort. Libraries were prepared and TCR repertoires were sequenced by different laboratories using diverse techniques, in order to increase sequencing depth and limit assay-specific biases. For each donor, CD4 naive and CD4 memory were each run on three plates, CD8 naive on two plates, and CD8 memory on one plate. Per donor, leukapheresis produced somewhere between about 0.85 and 8.9 billion PBMCs. To estimate repertoire size and how much clonotype sharing occurs between individuals, the study deeply sequenced the blood TCR repertoires of several healthy adults.

The CDR3 has 15 amino acids, counting the end cysteine and phenylalanine. The read is trimmed to its CDR3 DNA, 45 bases read in frame from base 1. The V end gives up 5 bases and the J end 6 bases, leaving 8 bases in the junction not matched to a gene. CDR1 and CDR2 are drawn from the germline V gene: MDHEN, SYDVKM. Donors were healthy HIV-negative adults with no recently reported acute infections or vaccinations. Every donor was a Caucasian adult residing in Nashville, Tennessee, USA. CD4+ T cells were enriched through magnetic negative selection, after which naive cells were positively selected on CD45RA and the remaining negative fraction served as the memory subset. Blood was collected by leukapheresis, and PBMCs were isolated by Ficoll-Histopaque density gradient centrifugation and then cryopreserved in liquid nitrogen vapor phase. Analytical flow cytometry was used to check the purity and quantity of every magnetically sorted T cell population. Genomic DNA was isolated from each sorted fraction and quantified by UV absorbance on a Nanodrop 2000c.

Here is what the overall study found, with its caveats: Incomplete sequencing was indicated by rarefaction of sorted-subset datasets, despite the large sequencing depth. Based on pairwise subsampling, the degree of clonotype sharing among donors was expected to be affected by sequencing depth. Compared with non-shared clonotypes, clonotypes shared by all four sorted-subset donors had higher generation probabilities. Naive subsets generally had larger estimated clonotype richness than memory subsets. Sampling was restricted to blood, and TCR repertoires in tissues likely differ from the TCR repertoires found in blood. The genetic and exposure-history diversity represented was limited by the small number of donors. When a few donors were compared, the shared fraction of clonotypes was roughly 4.8% for naive CD4, 3.5% to 4% for naive CD8, 2% to 2.5% for memory CD4, and 0.3% to 0.5% for memory CD8.

To note about this clone: Which antigen it targets is not known. The input lacks base qualities; no much larger clone sits a single base away.

Using the deep immunoSEQ assay, TCR CDR3 regions were amplified from genomic DNA by multiplex PCR. For each cell subset, the extracted genomic DNA was distributed evenly across all wells of several immunoSEQ 96-well plates, and each plate served as one replicate. For sorted subsets, each replicate PCR was loaded with roughly 200 ng genomic DNA, equivalent to some 31,000 T cell genomes. Purified libraries were quantified with a Qubit 3.0 fluorometer, sized on a Bioanalyzer 2100, and re-quantified with the KAPA Library Quantification kit. Every immunoSEQ 96-well plate was sequenced on a dedicated single-read 150-cycle Illumina NextSeq 550 flow cell. On the authors' methods: Because the immunoSEQ output held only junctional sequences and lacked quality scores, the filtering could not match the filtering applied to full-length reads. Sequences were annotated with PyIR, a Python wrapper for IgBLAST v1.9, using IMGT germline references to assign V/J genes and CDR3. Reads were removed for weak V/J assignments (E-value above 1e-6), missing CDR3, stop codons, out-of-frame junctions, or ambiguous translated residues. V3J clonotypes were defined by identical inferred V gene, J gene, and CDR3 amino acid sequence. Percentage overlap between repertoires was computed as shared unique clonotypes divided by the size of the smaller repertoire. Richness of each repertoire was evaluated using RTK rarefaction, the Chao1 estimator, and Recon v2.1 estimates of unobserved clonotypes. Generation probabilities were computed with OLGA for all TCRbeta clonotypes obtained by the gDNA method from several donors. TCRdb limited this immuneACCESS table to in-frame rearrangements with V and J called. A share of clones is missing; checked studies link under half to unresolved V genes, and the rest is unexplained. D and trimming come from the DNA, and the V and J calls and clone size come from that table. Recorded for this sample are 1.4 million or so clones; approximately 98.5% of them occurred a single time. Roughly 0.35% of the sample goes to the ten largest clones.

Rearrangement joined TRBV28 to TRBJ1-4, with TRBD1 matching 8 junction bases. The material sequenced was naive CD4+ T cells sorted from blood. This specimen's cell subset or site label, interpreted: CD45RA+ positively selected. This receptor was identified in a man aged 25 to 40 in good health. The DNA sequence is as follows: TGTGCCAGCAGTCCTCGGGACAGGATCCATGAAAAACTGTTTTTT. This sequence encodes CASSPRDRIHEKLFF.